This record concerns one TCR beta chain sequence. Its antigen remains unidentified. Together with thyroid ultrasound, orbital computed tomography, serum thyroxine and TRAb, clinical symptoms were used for diagnoses. The TCR beta CDR3 regions underwent amplification using RNA transcripts as the source. First-round RT-PCR targeting the TCR CDR3 was performed with the HTBI primer set. TCRdb used MiXCR to reprocess the multiplex PCR reads, holding one entry per CDR3 protein. The data hold about 840,000 distinct CDR3 sequences, with 35% to 40% observed a single time. The sample originates from a study of T cells in Graves' hyperthyroidism and ophthalmopathy. Study observations and caveats: Most thyroid clonotypes that were expanded above 0.001 also turned up in blood.

The clonotype was recovered from a man aged 18 to 35 with Graves' hyperthyroidism. Sequencing was carried out using blood.

This CDR3 reads CASSLGGLLNYEQYF. The CDR3 bases are TGTGCCAGCAGCTTGGGGGGACTCCTAAACTACGAGCAGTACTTC. The rearrangement uses TRBV5-6 and TRBJ2-7; possibly TRBD2 for D (6 bases). Germline CDR1 and CDR2: SGHDT and YYEEEE. V lost 0 bases to trimming and J lost 3 bases, with 13 bases between them. The CDR3 loop spans 15 amino acids. Based on the CDR3 plus reference TRBV5-6 and TRBJ2-7, the full variable domain is DAGVTQSPTHLIKTRGQQVTLRCSPKSGHDTVSWYQQALGQGPQFIFQYYEEEERQRGNFPDRFSGHQFPNYSSELNVNALLLGDSALYLCASSLGGLLNYEQYFGPGTRLTVT.